This T cell receptor (beta chain) was found in a study of cytomegalovirus exposure and HLA in healthy donors. Study observations and caveats: Whilst most TCR sequences proved rare, a subset of public TCRs occurred across many donors.

The trim removed 1 base at V and 7 bases at J, leaving 2 bases unmatched. Germline CDR1 and CDR2: SGHDT and YYEEEE. This CDR3 contains 15 residues. Comment on this clone: Antigen: not known.

The PCR employed 60 Vbeta primers together with 13 Jbeta primers. Authors' methods: The authors later counted approximately 80 million unique TCR beta chains, 9.5 million to 13 million of them shared. The assay was immunoSEQ multiplex PCR, and TCRdb's table has in-frame clones only and misses some. V, J and clone size derive from that table, while D and trimming were established from the DNA sequence. The sample lists 80,000 to 95,000 clones, around nine tenths seen once, with around a tenth in the top ten. The source material was PBMCs. The receptor was derived from a man aged 30-40 years in good health and CMV-seropositive. The chain links TRBV5-6 to TRBJ2-1; 13 bases are a match to TRBD2. CDR3 loop: CASSLRLAGGNEQFF. DNA of the CDR3: TGTGCCAGCAGCTTGCGACTAGCGGGAGGTAATGAGCAGTTCTTC. The variable domain in full, with the rest retrieved from reference TRBV5-6 and TRBJ2-1, is DAGVTQSPTHLIKTRGQQVTLRCSPKSGHDTVSWYQQALGQGPQFIFQYYEEEERQRGNFPDRFSGHQFPNYSSELNVNALLLGDSALYLCASSLRLAGGNEQFFGPGTRLTVL.